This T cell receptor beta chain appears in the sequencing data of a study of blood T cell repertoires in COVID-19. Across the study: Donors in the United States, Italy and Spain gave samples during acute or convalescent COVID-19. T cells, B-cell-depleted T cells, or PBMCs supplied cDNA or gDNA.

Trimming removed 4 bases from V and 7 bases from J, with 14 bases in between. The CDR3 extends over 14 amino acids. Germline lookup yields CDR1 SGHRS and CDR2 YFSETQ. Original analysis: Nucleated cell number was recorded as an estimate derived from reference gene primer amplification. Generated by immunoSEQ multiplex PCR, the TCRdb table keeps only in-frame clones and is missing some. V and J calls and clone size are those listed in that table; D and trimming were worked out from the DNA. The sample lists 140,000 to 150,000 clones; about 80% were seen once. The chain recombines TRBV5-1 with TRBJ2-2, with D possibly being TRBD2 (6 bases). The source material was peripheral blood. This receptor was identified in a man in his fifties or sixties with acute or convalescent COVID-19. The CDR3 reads CASSDTGTGGELFF. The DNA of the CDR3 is TGCGCCAGCAGCGATACTGGGACTGGCGGGGAGCTGTTTTTT.